A single T cell receptor (beta chain) is shown here with its context. No antigen is known for it. CDR3 length equals 12 residues. The germline V gene encodes CDR1 LGHDT and CDR2 YNNKEL (reference sequence). Losses at the gene ends were 5 bases for V and 7 bases for J; bases not matched to a gene: 2. This entry is derived from a study of CD4 T cells in relation to SARS-CoV-2 and coronaviruses. The unexposed donors gave CD4+ T cells in about 2010-2019, prior to COVID-19. After around nine days of culture, CD4+ T cells were isolated. Fresh IL-2 medium replaced half the medium on days 3 and 7. Some clones are missing from TCRdb's copy, which holds only in-frame ones; the method was immunoSEQ multiplex PCR. The table has about 16,000 clones, around 82% seen once; the top ten hold around 9.7%.

The V and J genes are TRBV3-1 (or the pseudogene TRBV3-2) and TRBJ2-1, with TRBD1 identical over 7 bases. The sequenced material came from CD4+ T cells from PBMCs, cultured in vitro. The origin of this receptor is a human donor in good health. The CDR3, as DNA: TGTGCCAGCAGCACCAGGGGGAATGAGCAGTTCTTC. Translating gives CASSTRGNEQFF.